This T cell receptor beta chain was recovered during a study of shared clonotypes between healthy human individuals. CDR3 size: 15 residues. Germline CDR1 MDHEN, CDR2 SYDVKM. V dropped 4 bases and J dropped 2; count of bases not matched to a gene: 2. The naive CD8 fraction comprised CD45RO-negative cells positively selected for CCR7 and excluded terminally differentiated effector memory CD45RA+ cells. Libraries were prepared by immunoSEQ multiplex PCR; TCRdb keeps only in-frame clonotypes and omits some of them. The data hold roughly 2 million clones, with 85% to 95% observed a single time. This sequence originates from a man between 18 and 35 years old in good health. The rearrangement uses TRBV28 and TRBJ2-3, with TRBD2 matching over 11 bases. Sequencing input: naive CD8+ T cells sorted from blood. The CDR3 protein is CASSYSGGDTDTQYF. The CDR3 coding sequence is TGTGCCAGCAGTTATAGCGGGGGGGACACAGATACGCAGTATTTT.